The present TCR beta chain was sequenced within a study of blood T cell repertoires in COVID-19. Study-wide background: The United States, Italy and Spain supplied acute and convalescent COVID-19 samples.

The V end was cut by 1 base, the J end by 3 bases, with 13 bases between. The CDR3 consists of 15 residues. Germline CDR1 and CDR2: SGHRS and YFSETQ. A word on this clone: Other DNA variants within this sample encode the same CDR3.

TCRdb's copy holds only in-frame clones and misses some; the assay was immunoSEQ multiplex PCR. Of some 350,000 clones in the sample, approximately 86% were seen once. The TCR comes from a human donor in a cohort sampled during active COVID-19. The sequenced sample was peripheral blood. V usage is TRBV5-1 and J usage is TRBJ1-1, with D possibly matching TRBD1 (5 bases). CDR3 in DNA: TGCGCCAGCAGCTTGCGTCAGGGCAGGGACACTGAAGCTTTCTTT. Amino acids: CASSLRQGRDTEAFF. The full variable domain, rest sourced from reference TRBV5-1 and TRBJ1-1, is KAGVTQTPRYLIKTRGQQVTLSCSPISGHRSVSWYQQTPGQGLQFLFEYFSETQRNKGNFPGRFSGRQFSNSRSEMNVSTLELGDSALYLCASSLRQGRDTEAFFGQGTRLTVV.